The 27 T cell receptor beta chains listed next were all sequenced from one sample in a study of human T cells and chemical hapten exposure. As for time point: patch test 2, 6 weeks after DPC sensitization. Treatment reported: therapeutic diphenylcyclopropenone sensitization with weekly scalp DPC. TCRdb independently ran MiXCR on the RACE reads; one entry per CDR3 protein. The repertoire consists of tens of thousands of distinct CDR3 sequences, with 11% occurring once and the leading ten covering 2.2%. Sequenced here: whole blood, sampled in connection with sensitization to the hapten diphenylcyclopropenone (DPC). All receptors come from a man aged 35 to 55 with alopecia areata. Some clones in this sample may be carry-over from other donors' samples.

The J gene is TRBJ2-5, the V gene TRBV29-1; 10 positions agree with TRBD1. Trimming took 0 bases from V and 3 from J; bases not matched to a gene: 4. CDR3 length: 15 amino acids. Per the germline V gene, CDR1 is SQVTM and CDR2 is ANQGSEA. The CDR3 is CSVEDGTGAKETQYF. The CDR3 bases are TGCAGCGTTGAAGATGGGACAGGGGCCAAAGAGACCCAGTACTTC.

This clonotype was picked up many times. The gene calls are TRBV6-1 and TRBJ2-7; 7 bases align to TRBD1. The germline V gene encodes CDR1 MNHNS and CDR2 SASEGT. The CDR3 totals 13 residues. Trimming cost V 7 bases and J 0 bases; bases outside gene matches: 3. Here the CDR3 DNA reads TGTGCCAGCATACAGGGGTACTCCTACGAGCAGTACGTC. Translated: CASIQGYSYEQYV.

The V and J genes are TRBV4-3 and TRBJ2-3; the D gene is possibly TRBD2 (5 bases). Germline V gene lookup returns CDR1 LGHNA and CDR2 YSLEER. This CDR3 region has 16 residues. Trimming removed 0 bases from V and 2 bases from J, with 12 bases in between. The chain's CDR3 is CASSQEFLGVTDTQYF. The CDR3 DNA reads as TGCGCCAGCAGCCAAGAATTTTTGGGAGTCACAGATACGCAGTATTTT.

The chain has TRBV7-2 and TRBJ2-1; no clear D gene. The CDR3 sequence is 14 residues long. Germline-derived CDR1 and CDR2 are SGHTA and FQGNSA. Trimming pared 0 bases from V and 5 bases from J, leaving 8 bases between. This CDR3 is CASSLAYGDNEQFF. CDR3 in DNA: TGTGCCAGCAGCTTAGCTTACGGCGACAATGAGCAGTTCTTC.

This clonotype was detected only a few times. This CDR3 is CASSLGGQVTDTQYF. CDR3 nucleotide sequence: TGTGCCAGCAGTTTAGGGGGACAGGTCACAGATACGCAGTATTTT. The V gene is TRBV12-3 or TRBV12-4, the J gene TRBJ2-3; 8 nucleotides line up with TRBD1. This CDR3 spans 15 amino acids. The V gene end was trimmed by 1 base and the J gene end by 2 bases; junction bases not matched to a gene: 2.

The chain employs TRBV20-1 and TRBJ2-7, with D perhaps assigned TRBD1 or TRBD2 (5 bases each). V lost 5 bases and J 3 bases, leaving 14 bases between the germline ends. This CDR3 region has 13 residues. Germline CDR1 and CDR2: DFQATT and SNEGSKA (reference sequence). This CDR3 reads CSAGGIGFYEQYF. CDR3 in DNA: TGCAGTGCTGGGGGAATTGGCTTCTACGAGCAGTACTTC.

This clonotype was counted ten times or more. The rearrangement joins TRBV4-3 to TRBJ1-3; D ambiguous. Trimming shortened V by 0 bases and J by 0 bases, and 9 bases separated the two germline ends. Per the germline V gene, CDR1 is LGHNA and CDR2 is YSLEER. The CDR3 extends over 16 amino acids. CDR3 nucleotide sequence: TGCGCCAGCAGCCAAGATTATAAATCCTCTGGAAACACCATATATTTT. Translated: CASSQDYKSSGNTIYF.

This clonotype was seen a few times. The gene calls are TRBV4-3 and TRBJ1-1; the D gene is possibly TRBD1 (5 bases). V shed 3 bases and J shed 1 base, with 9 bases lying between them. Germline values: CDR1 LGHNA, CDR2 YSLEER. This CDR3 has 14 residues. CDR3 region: CASSHRTGNTEAFF. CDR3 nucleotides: TGCGCCAGCAGCCACCGCACAGGGAACACTGAAGCTTTCTTT.

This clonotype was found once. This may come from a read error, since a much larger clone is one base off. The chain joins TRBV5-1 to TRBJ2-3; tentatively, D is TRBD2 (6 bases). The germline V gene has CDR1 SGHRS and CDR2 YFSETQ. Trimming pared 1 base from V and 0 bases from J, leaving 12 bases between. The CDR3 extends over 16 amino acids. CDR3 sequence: CASSLIAASSTDTQYF. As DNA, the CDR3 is TGCGCCAGCAGCTTGATAGCGGCGTCTAGCACAGATACGCAGTATTTT.

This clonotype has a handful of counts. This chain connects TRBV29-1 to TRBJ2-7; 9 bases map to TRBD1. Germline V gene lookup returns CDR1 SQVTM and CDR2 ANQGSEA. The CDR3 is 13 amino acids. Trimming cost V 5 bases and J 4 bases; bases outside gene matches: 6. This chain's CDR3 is CSVRTGVLYEQYF. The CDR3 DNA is TGCAGCGTTAGGACAGGGGTCTTGTACGAGCAGTACTTC.

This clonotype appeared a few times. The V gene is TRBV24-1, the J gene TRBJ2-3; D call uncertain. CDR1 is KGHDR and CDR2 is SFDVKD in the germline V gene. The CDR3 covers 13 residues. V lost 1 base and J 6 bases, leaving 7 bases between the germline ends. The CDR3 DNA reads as TGTGCCACCAGTGATTTTACCCCGGATACGCAGTATTTT. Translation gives CATSDFTPDTQYF.

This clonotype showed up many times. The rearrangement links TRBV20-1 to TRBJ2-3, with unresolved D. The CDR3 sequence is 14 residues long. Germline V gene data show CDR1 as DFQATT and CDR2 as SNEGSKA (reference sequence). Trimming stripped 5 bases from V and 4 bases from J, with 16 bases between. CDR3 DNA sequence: TGCAGTGCTGCTGACTTAGGTGGGGCAGATACGCAGTATTTT. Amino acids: CSAADLGGADTQYF.

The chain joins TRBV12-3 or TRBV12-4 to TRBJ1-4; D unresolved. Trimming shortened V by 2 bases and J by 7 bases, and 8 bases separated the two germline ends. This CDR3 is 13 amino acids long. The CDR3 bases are TGTGCCAGCAGTTTAAGGCAGCCTGAAAAACTGTTTTTT. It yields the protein CASSLRQPEKLFF.

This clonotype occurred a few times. The CDR3 protein is CASSLETGGRRTGELFF. CDR3 in DNA: TGTGCCAGCAGCTTAGAAACAGGCGGGAGGAGGACCGGGGAGCTGTTTTTT. This chain links TRBV7-9 with TRBJ2-2; 8 bases fit TRBD2. The germline V gene encodes CDR1 SEHNR and CDR2 FQNEAQ (reference sequence). With 1 base clipped from V and 5 bases from J, the junction kept 9 bases outside the gene matches. This CDR3 is built from 17 residues.

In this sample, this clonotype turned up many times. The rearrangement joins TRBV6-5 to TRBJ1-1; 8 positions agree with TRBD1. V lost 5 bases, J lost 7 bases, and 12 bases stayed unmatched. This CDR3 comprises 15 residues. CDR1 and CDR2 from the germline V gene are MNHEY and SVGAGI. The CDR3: CASSKPGQDPNEAFF. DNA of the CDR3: TGTGCCAGCAGTAAACCGGGACAGGACCCCAATGAAGCTTTCTTT.

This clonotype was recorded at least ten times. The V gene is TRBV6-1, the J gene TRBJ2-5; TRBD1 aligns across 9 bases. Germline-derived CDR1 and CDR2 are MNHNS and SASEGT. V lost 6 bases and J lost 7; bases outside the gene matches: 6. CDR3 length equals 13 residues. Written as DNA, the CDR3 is TGTGCCAGCAGCGGGACAGGGTCCGCGACCCAGTACTTC. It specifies CASSGTGSATQYF.

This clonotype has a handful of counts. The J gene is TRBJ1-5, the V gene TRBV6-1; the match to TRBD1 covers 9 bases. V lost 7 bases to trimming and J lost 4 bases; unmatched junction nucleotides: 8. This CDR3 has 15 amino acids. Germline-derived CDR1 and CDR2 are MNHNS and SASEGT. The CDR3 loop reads CASTLPGQGNQPQHF. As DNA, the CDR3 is TGTGCCAGCACCTTACCGGGACAGGGAAATCAGCCCCAGCATTTT.

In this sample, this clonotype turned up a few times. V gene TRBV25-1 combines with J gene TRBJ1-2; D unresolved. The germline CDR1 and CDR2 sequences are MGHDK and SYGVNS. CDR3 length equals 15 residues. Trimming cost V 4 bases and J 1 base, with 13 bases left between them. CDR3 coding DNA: TGTGCCAGCAGTGCCCGGAGCGGGGATAACTATGGCTACACCTTC. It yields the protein CASSARSGDNYGYTF.

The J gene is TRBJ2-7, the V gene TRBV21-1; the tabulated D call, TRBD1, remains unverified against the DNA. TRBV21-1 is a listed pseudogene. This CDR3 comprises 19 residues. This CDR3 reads CASSKGMGQDIRSSYEQYV. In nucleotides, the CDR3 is TGTGCCAGCAGCAAAGGGATGGGACAGGACATTCGGAGCTCCTACGAGCAGTACGTC.

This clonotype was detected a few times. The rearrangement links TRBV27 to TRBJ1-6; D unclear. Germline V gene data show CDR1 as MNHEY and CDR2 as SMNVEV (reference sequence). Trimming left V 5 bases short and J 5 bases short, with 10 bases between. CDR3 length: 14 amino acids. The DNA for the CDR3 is TGTGCCAGCAGTCGGACCGAGAATAATTCACCCCTCCACTTT. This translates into CASSRTENNSPLHF.

CDR3 bases: TGTGCCAGCAGGGAGACCGGGGAGCTGTTTTTT. Encoded protein: CASRETGELFF. The chain combines TRBV6-5 with TRBJ2-2; D uncertain. Trimming took 6 bases from V and 5 from J, leaving 4 bases between them. Germline V CDR1 and CDR2: MNHEY, SVGAGI. CDR3 length: 11 residues.

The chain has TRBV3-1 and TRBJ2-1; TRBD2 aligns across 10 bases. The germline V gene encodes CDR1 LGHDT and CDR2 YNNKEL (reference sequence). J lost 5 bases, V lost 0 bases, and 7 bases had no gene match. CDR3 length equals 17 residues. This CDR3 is CASSQEGLAGADNEQFF. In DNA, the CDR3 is TGTGCCAGCAGCCAAGAAGGCCTAGCGGGAGCAGACAATGAGCAGTTCTTC.

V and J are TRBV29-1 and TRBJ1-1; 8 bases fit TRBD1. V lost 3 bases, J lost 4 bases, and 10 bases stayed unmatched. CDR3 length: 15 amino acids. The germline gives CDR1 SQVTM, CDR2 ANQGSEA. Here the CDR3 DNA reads TGCAGCGTTGACCATAGAACAGGGGGGCCCACTGAAGCTTTCTTT. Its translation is CSVDHRTGGPTEAFF.

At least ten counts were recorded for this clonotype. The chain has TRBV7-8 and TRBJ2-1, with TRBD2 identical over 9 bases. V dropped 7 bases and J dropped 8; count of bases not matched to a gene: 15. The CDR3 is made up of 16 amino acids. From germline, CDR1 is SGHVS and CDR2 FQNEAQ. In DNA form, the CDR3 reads TGTGCCAGCACCAAAAAGTGGGGGACTAGCTCCGATGAGCAGTTCTTC. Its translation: CASTKKWGTSSDEQFF.

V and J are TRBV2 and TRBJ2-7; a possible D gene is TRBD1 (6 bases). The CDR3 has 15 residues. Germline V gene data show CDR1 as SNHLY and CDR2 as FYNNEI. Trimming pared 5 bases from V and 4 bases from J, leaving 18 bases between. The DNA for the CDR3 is TGTGCCAGCAGTAACTCAGTAGTAGGGGGATACGAGCAGTACTTC. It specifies CASSNSVVGGYEQYF.

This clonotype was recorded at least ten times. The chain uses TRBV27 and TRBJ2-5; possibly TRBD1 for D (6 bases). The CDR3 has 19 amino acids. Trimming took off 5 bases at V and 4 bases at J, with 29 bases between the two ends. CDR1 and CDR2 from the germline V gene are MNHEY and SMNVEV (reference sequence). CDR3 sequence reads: CASSAGHRVSGERLETQYF. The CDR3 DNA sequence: TGTGCCAGCAGTGCCGGGCACAGGGTATCCGGGGAGAGACTAGAGACCCAGTACTTC.

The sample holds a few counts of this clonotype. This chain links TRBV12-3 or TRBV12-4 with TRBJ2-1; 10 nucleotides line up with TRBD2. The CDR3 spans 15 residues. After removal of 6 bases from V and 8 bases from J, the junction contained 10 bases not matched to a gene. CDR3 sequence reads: CASRPSGRSRDEQFF. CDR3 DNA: TGTGCCAGCAGACCTAGCGGGAGAAGTCGGGATGAGCAGTTCTTC.